This paragraph covers one TCR beta chain sequence. Its antigen is unknown. This specimen belongs to a study of T cells in Graves' hyperthyroidism and ophthalmopathy. Exclusion criteria comprised uncontrolled infection, other autoimmune disease, pregnancy or lactation. Each diagnosis was grounded in clinical symptoms, serum thyroxine and TRAb, thyroid ultrasound, and orbital computed tomography. The CDR3 runs 14 residues. The ends were cut back, 4 bases at V and 3 bases at J, with 13 bases in the middle. Germline CDR1 is KGHSH and CDR2 is LQKENI. Study-wide results and caveats: Within blood appeared most thyroid clonotypes that had expanded above 0.001. Ophthalmopathy was predicted by the model a median of approximately six months ahead of onset.

RNA transcripts were the template for amplifying TCR beta CDR3 regions. First-round RT-PCR with HTBI primers amplified the TCR CDR3 region. TCRdb used MiXCR to reprocess the multiplex PCR reads, holding one entry per CDR3 protein. This table has 550,000 to 600,000 distinct CDR3 sequences, about 43% appearing once. The chain is built from TRBV18 and TRBJ2-7, with D maybe TRBD1 (6 bases). The sequence was obtained from an adult woman with Graves' disease, either hyperthyroidism or ophthalmopathy (not recorded which). The sample was peripheral blood or thyroid tissue (not recorded which). DNA for the CDR3: TGTGCCAGCTCACGGTGGGACACATTCTACGAGCAGTACTTC. It encodes CASSRWDTFYEQYF.